What follows are 23 T cell receptor beta chains derived from one specimen sequenced in a study of blood T cell repertoires in COVID-19. Repertoires were generated with immunoSEQ multiplex PCR, while TCRdb's copy carries only in-frame clones and drops some. The table shows about 190,000 clones, with about 88% occurring only once. The sequenced sample was peripheral blood. The receptor source for this set is a human donor in a cohort sampled during active COVID-19.

V gene TRBV19 combines with J gene TRBJ1-4; 8 positions agree with TRBD1. The V gene's germline CDR1 is LNHDA and CDR2 SQIVND (reference sequence). The CDR3 is 15 residues long. The V gene end was trimmed by 4 bases and the J gene end by 3 bases; junction bases not matched to a gene: 4. For the CDR3, the DNA is TGTGCCAGTAGTAAGGGGACAGGCGCTAATGAAAAACTGTTTTTT. It codes for CASSKGTGANEKLFF.

Details on this clone: This sample also contains other DNA sequences that code for the same CDR3. The DNA of the CDR3 is TGTGCCAGCAGCTTTAAAGATACGCAGTATTTT. It yields the protein CASSFKDTQYF. V and J are TRBV7-2 and TRBJ2-3, with D unresolved. The CDR3 consists of 11 residues. V lost 3 bases, J lost 5 bases, and 3 bases lay in between. CDR1 SGHTA and CDR2 FQGNSA come from the germline V gene.

The genes are TRBV10-1 and TRBJ2-1; 10 bases agree with TRBD2. The ends lost 5 bases at V and 9 bases at J; junction bases unmatched: 4. The CDR3 is made up of 13 amino acids. Germline V gene sequence: CDR1 WNHNN, CDR2 SYGVQD (reference sequence). The CDR3 loop reads CASSSAGGPEQFF. The CDR3 DNA reads as TGCGCCAGCAGTTCAGCGGGAGGGCCTGAGCAGTTCTTC.

V and J are TRBV28 and TRBJ2-6, with 8 bases aligning to TRBD1. Trimming at V came to 7 bases and at J to 2 bases, leaving 10 bases not matched to a gene. Germline CDR1 is MDHEN and CDR2 is SYDVKM. The CDR3 runs 17 residues. CDR3 loop: CASITGGVETGANVLTF. As DNA, the CDR3 is TGTGCCAGCATCACAGGGGGTGTCGAGACTGGGGCCAACGTCCTGACTTTC.

The genes are TRBV5-1 and TRBJ1-1; D is ambiguous. The CDR3 loop spans 15 amino acids. The V and J ends lost 1 base and 2 bases respectively, with 12 bases between them. Germline CDR1 SGHRS, CDR2 YFSETQ. The DNA of the CDR3 is TGCGCCAGCAGCTTGTCTGAGGGAATTAACACTGAAGCTTTCTTT. Protein: CASSLSEGINTEAFF.

The genes are TRBV5-1 and TRBJ2-1, with D possibly being TRBD1 (7 bases). Trimming removed 4 bases from V and 4 bases from J, with 15 bases in between. Per the germline V gene, CDR1 is SGHRS and CDR2 is YFSETQ. The CDR3 length is 15 residues. The CDR3 DNA reads TGCGCCAGCAGCCTGTCGGCAGGGGGGTACAATGAGCAGTTCTTC. It specifies CASSLSAGGYNEQFF.

The rearrangement links TRBV6-2 or TRBV6-3 to TRBJ2-1, with 10 bases matching TRBD2. V was pared by 0 bases and J by 2 bases, with 4 bases of the junction left unmatched. The germline gives CDR1 MNHEY, CDR2 SVGEGT. The CDR3 sequence is 17 residues long. The chain's CDR3 is CASSYSLAGDPYNEQFF. The CDR3, as DNA: TGTGCCAGCAGTTACTCTCTAGCGGGAGACCCCTACAATGAGCAGTTCTTC.

The chain has TRBV13 and TRBJ2-7, with 13 bases lining up with TRBD2. The V and J ends lost 5 bases and 4 bases, in that order; junction bases with no gene match: 5. The CDR3 loop spans 15 amino acids. Per germline, CDR1 PRHDT and CDR2 FYEKMQ (reference sequence). The CDR3 sequence is CASSRLAGGVYEQYF. CDR3 DNA sequence: TGTGCCAGCAGCCGACTAGCGGGAGGTGTTTACGAGCAGTACTTC.

V and J are TRBV3-1 (or the pseudogene TRBV3-2) and TRBJ2-1, with TRBD1 identical over 7 bases. The CDR3 totals 16 residues. In germline, CDR1 is LGHDT, CDR2 YNNKEL (reference sequence). V was clipped by 4 bases and J by 6 bases; unmatched bases: 12. CDR3 loop: CASSPGLGGASNEQFF. In nucleotides, the CDR3 is TGTGCCAGCAGCCCCGGTTTAGGGGGCGCGTCCAATGAGCAGTTCTTC.

The gene calls are TRBV9 and TRBJ2-1; a possible D gene is TRBD1 (5 bases). The CDR3 totals 15 residues. Looked up from germline, CDR1 is SGDLS and CDR2 is YYNGEE. The ends were cut back, 1 base at V and 2 bases at J, with 10 bases in the middle. The CDR3 nucleotides are TGTGCCAGCAGCGTAATGGGGCTGACCTACAATGAGCAGTTCTTC. It codes for CASSVMGLTYNEQFF.

This clone was picked up one time. The genes are TRBV19 and TRBJ2-5; weak D call: TRBD1 (6 bases). V lost 2 bases, J lost 5 bases, and 30 bases lay in between. Germline assignment: CDR1 LNHDA and CDR2 SQIVND (reference sequence). This CDR3 has 20 residues. CDR3: CASSISRGFGGQTNKETQYF. The CDR3 nucleotides are TGTGCCAGTAGTATATCACGCGGTTTCGGCGGACAGACGAATAAGGAGACCCAGTACTTC.

This rearrangement joins TRBV12-5 to TRBJ1-2; 10 bases are shared with TRBD1. The CDR3 loop spans 17 amino acids. J gave up 6 bases and V 0 bases, and 10 bases lay outside the gene matches. Germline lookup yields CDR1 LGHNT and CDR2 FRNRAP. In nucleotides, the CDR3 is TGTGCTAGTGGTTTGGTACTTACGGACAGGGGGGATAATGGCTACACCTTC. It yields the protein CASGLVLTDRGDNGYTF.

The V gene is TRBV19, the J gene TRBJ2-5; a weak D match, TRBD1 (5 bases). From germline, CDR1 is LNHDA and CDR2 SQIVND (reference sequence). This CDR3 is built from 12 residues. Trimming stripped 5 bases from V and 5 bases from J, with 9 bases between. CDR3 sequence (DNA): TGTGCCAGTAGTTCCCCAGGGGAGACCCAGTACTTC. Translating it yields CASSSPGETQYF. Drawing the rest from reference TRBV19 and TRBJ2-5, the complete variable domain is DGGITQSPKYLFRKEGQNVTLSCEQNLNHDAMYWYRQDPGQGLRLIYYSQIVNDFQKGDIAEGYSVSREKKESFPLTVTSAQKNPTAFYLCASSSPGETQYFGPGTRLLVL.

This chain joins TRBV7-9 and TRBJ2-2; D unresolved. Trimming cost V 5 bases and J 1 base, with 11 bases left between them. This CDR3 comprises 15 residues. Germline lookup yields CDR1 SEHNR and CDR2 FQNEAQ (reference sequence). CDR3 amino acids: CASSLPTGNTGELFF. The CDR3 nucleotides are TGTGCCAGCAGCCTTCCGACGGGGAACACCGGGGAGCTGTTTTTT.

The gene calls are TRBV3-1 (or the pseudogene TRBV3-2) and TRBJ1-3; 7 positions match TRBD1. CDR1 and CDR2 (germline): LGHDT, YNNKEL (reference sequence). CDR3 length equals 16 residues. The V and J ends lost 5 bases and 1 base, in that order; junction bases with no gene match: 8. As DNA, the CDR3 is TGTGCCAGCAGCACCCGCATGACAGGGTCTGGAAACACCATATATTTT. Residues: CASSTRMTGSGNTIYF.

The chain has TRBV7-2 and TRBJ1-5, with D unclear. CDR1 and CDR2 from the germline V gene are SGHTA and FQGNSA. Trimming left V 1 base short and J 8 bases short, with 9 bases between. This CDR3 comprises 13 residues. In nucleotides, the CDR3 is TGTGCCAGCAGCTTAGGACTCCGGGAGCCCCAGCATTTT. It specifies CASSLGLREPQHF.

The chain employs TRBV24-1 and TRBJ2-7, with TRBD1 matching 8 bases. V trimming: 3 bases; J trimming: 3 bases; junction bases outside the gene matches: 12. There are 17 residues in the CDR3. The germline gives CDR1 KGHDR, CDR2 SFDVKD. CDR3: CATSDTMTTGANYEQYF. In DNA form, the CDR3 reads TGTGCCACCAGTGATACGATGACGACAGGGGCCAACTACGAGCAGTACTTC.

The rearrangement joins TRBV10-1 to TRBJ2-1, with 9 nucleotides matching TRBD2. Germline V CDR1 and CDR2: WNHNN, SYGVQD (reference sequence). Trimming took 0 bases from V and 4 from J; bases not matched to a gene: 1. The CDR3 is 15 residues long. Here the CDR3 DNA reads TGCGCCAGCAGTGAGTCTAGCGGGAGTTACAATGAGCAGTTCTTC. It yields the protein CASSESSGSYNEQFF.

The chain carries TRBV4-3 and TRBJ1-3; 9 bases agree with TRBD1. The CDR3 has 17 amino acids. V lost 2 bases and J lost 2; bases outside the gene matches: 7. In germline, CDR1 is LGHNA, CDR2 YSLEER. For the CDR3, the DNA is TGCGCCAGCAGCCAATACGTGGGACAGGGAGCTGGAAACACCATATATTTT. It yields the protein CASSQYVGQGAGNTIYF.

This clone was found once. This chain joins TRBV5-1 and TRBJ2-7; D remains unclear. Trimming shortened V by 5 bases and J by 2 bases, and 17 bases separated the two germline ends. Germline V gives CDR1 SGHRS, CDR2 YFSETQ. The CDR3 is made up of 15 amino acids. CDR3 sequence reads: CASRRAAATTYEQYF. In DNA, the CDR3 is TGCGCCAGCAGGCGAGCCGCGGCCACGACCTACGAGCAGTACTTC.

The genes are TRBV9 and TRBJ1-4, with TRBD1 matching 10 bases. This CDR3 is 15 amino acids long. V trimming: 4 bases; J trimming: 8 bases; junction bases outside the gene matches: 8. CDR1 is SGDLS and CDR2 is YYNGEE in the germline V gene. The chain's CDR3 is CASSRTGTGEEKLFF. The CDR3, as DNA: TGTGCCAGCAGCCGTACCGGGACAGGGGAGGAAAAACTGTTTTTT.

CDR3 region: CASSKTSQNDFTYEQYF. CDR3 DNA sequence: TGTGCCAGCAGCAAGACCTCCCAGAATGACTTCACCTACGAGCAGTACTTC. The chain couples TRBV28 to TRBJ2-7; D is unresolved. The germline V gene has CDR1 MDHEN and CDR2 SYDVKM. With 6 bases removed from V and 2 bases from J, the gap between germline ends came to 23 bases. This CDR3 contains 17 residues.

This clone appeared once. This chain connects TRBV27 to TRBJ2-7; D uncertain. With 0 bases removed from V and 2 bases from J, the gap between germline ends came to 11 bases. CDR1 is MNHEY and CDR2 is SMNVEV in the germline V gene (reference sequence). The CDR3 has 15 amino acids. In DNA, the CDR3 is TGTGCCAGCAGTTTATCGATCGTAACAACCTACGAGCAGTACTTC. Amino acids: CASSLSIVTTYEQYF.